This TCR beta chain was found in a study of T cell changes during pregnancy in multiple sclerosis. Generated by immunoSEQ multiplex PCR, the TCRdb table keeps only in-frame clones and is missing some. Seen here are under 95,000 clones, 91% observed once, and the top ten hold about 1.7%. CDR3 length: 15 residues. V was trimmed by 5 bases and J by 2 bases, leaving 10 bases between them. In germline, CDR1 is KGHSH, CDR2 LQKENI. This TCR came from a female donor in good health, enrolled as a control in a pregnancy study. Specimen: peripheral blood, collected after pregnancy. The V gene is TRBV18, the J gene TRBJ1-6; D is undetermined. The CDR3 region has the DNA TGTGCCAGCTCAGAATCCGGGGCCTATAATTCACCCCTCCACTTT. It translates to CASSESGAYNSPLHF.